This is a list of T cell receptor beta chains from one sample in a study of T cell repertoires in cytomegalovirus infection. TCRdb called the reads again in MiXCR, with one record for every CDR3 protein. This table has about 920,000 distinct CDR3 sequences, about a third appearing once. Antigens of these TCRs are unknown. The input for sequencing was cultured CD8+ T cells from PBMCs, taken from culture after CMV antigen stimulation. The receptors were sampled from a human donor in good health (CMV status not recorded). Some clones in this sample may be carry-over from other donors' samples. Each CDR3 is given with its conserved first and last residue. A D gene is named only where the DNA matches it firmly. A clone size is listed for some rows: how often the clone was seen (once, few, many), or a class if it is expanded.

cdr3_nt: TGTGCCAGCAGCTTACAGGAGACCGTTCTCAATCAGCCCCAGCATTTT
cdr3_aa: CASSLQETVLNQPQHF
d_call: -
v_call: TRBV7-2
j_call: TRBJ1-5
cdr3_length: 16
clone_size: many

cdr3_nt: TGTGCCAGTAGTGGCTCGACAGGGAACACTGAAGCTTTCTTT
cdr3_aa: CASSGSTGNTEAFF
d_call: -
v_call: TRBV19
j_call: TRBJ1-1
cdr3_length: 14
clone_size: many

cdr3_nt: TGTGCCAGCATTCCCCTCAATAGCAATCAGCCCCAGCATTTT
cdr3_aa: CASIPLNSNQPQHF
d_call: -
v_call: TRBV6-1
j_call: TRBJ1-5
cdr3_length: 14
clone_size: -

cdr3_nt: TGTGCCAGCAGCTTACAGGGGTGGGGTCTCAATGAGCAGTTCTTC
cdr3_aa: CASSLQGWGLNEQFF
d_call: TRBD1
v_call: TRBV3-1
j_call: TRBJ2-1
cdr3_length: 15
clone_size: -

cdr3_nt: TGTGCCAGCAGCCCCCCGGGACAGGGGGCTCGGGAGACCCAGTACTTC
cdr3_aa: CASSPPGQGARETQYF
d_call: TRBD1
v_call: TRBV27
j_call: TRBJ2-5
cdr3_length: 16
clone_size: -

cdr3_nt: TGTACCAGCAGCCCCGGCGGAAACACCATATATTTT
cdr3_aa: CTSSPGGNTIYF
d_call: -
v_call: TRBV7-9
j_call: TRBJ1-3
cdr3_length: 12
clone_size: -

cdr3_nt: TGCAGTGCTAGACTCATCAGAGGAGGGGGCGGGACCGGGGAGCTGTTTTTT
cdr3_aa: CSARLIRGGGGTGELFF
d_call: -
v_call: TRBV20-1
j_call: TRBJ2-2
cdr3_length: 17
clone_size: few

cdr3_nt: TGTGCCAGGGCCCGGGGGGATCCCCAGCATTTT
cdr3_aa: CARARGDPQHF
d_call: -
v_call: TRBV27
j_call: TRBJ1-5
cdr3_length: 11
clone_size: -

cdr3_nt: TGTGCCAGCAGTGAGAGGGGGCCGGCGAAAAAACTGTTTTTT
cdr3_aa: CASSERGPAKKLFF
d_call: TRBD1
v_call: TRBV27
j_call: TRBJ1-4
cdr3_length: 14
clone_size: -

cdr3_nt: TGTGCCACCAGCAGAGCTGGGAACACTGAAGCTTTCTTT
cdr3_aa: CATSRAGNTEAFF
d_call: -
v_call: TRBV15
j_call: TRBJ1-1
cdr3_length: 13
clone_size: few

cdr3_nt: TGTGCCAGCAGCACCCATGGGGGTTTATTAAGAGCTATTGAAGCTTTCTTT
cdr3_aa: CASSTHGGLLRAIEAFF
d_call: -
v_call: TRBV7-2
j_call: TRBJ1-1
cdr3_length: 17
clone_size: many

cdr3_nt: TGTGCCAGCAGCCGGGGGCCGGGGGGCGAAGCTTTCTTT
cdr3_aa: CASSRGPGGEAFF
d_call: -
v_call: TRBV5-4
j_call: TRBJ1-1
cdr3_length: 13
clone_size: few

cdr3_nt: TGCGCCAGCAGCCAAGCTTTATCCAACGGGGATGAAAAACTGTTTTTT
cdr3_aa: CASSQALSNGDEKLFF
d_call: -
v_call: TRBV4-1
j_call: TRBJ1-4
cdr3_length: 16
clone_size: -

cdr3_nt: TGCGCCAGCAGCCAACTAGCGGGGACCACAGATACGCAGTATTTT
cdr3_aa: CASSQLAGTTDTQYF
d_call: TRBD2
v_call: TRBV4-1
j_call: TRBJ2-3
cdr3_length: 15
clone_size: few

cdr3_nt: TGTGCCAGCACCAAGGGCAGGGTGAATTCACCCCTCCACTTT
cdr3_aa: CASTKGRVNSPLHF
d_call: -
v_call: TRBV6-5
j_call: TRBJ1-6
cdr3_length: 14
clone_size: -

cdr3_nt: TGTGCCAGCAGTGAGGGACTAGCTCCCTACAATGAGCAGTTCTTC
cdr3_aa: CASSEGLAPYNEQFF
d_call: TRBD2
v_call: TRBV2
j_call: TRBJ2-1
cdr3_length: 15
clone_size: -

cdr3_nt: TGTGCCAGCAGTTTGGCGTCCTCAGATGAAGCTTTCTTT
cdr3_aa: CASSLASSDEAFF
d_call: -
v_call: TRBV12-3/TRBV12-4
j_call: TRBJ1-1
cdr3_length: 13
clone_size: few

cdr3_nt: TGTGCCAGCAGCCCCGAGACAGATAGCAATCAGCCCCAGCATTTT
cdr3_aa: CASSPETDSNQPQHF
d_call: -
v_call: TRBV11-1
j_call: TRBJ1-5
cdr3_length: 15
clone_size: many

cdr3_nt: TGTGCCAGCAGCCTGACGCTACAGAGGCTATCGAACACTGAAGCTTTCTTT
cdr3_aa: CASSLTLQRLSNTEAFF
d_call: -
v_call: TRBV6-5
j_call: TRBJ1-1
cdr3_length: 17
clone_size: -

cdr3_nt: TGCGCCAGCAGCCCCCGGACAGGGTTGGGGGACTATGGCTACACCTTC
cdr3_aa: CASSPRTGLGDYGYTF
d_call: TRBD1
v_call: TRBV4-1
j_call: TRBJ1-2
cdr3_length: 16
clone_size: -

cdr3_nt: TGTGCCAGCAGCGCGCCGGGACCCTACTACGAGCAGTACTTC
cdr3_aa: CASSAPGPYYEQYF
d_call: -
v_call: TRBV7-2
j_call: TRBJ2-7
cdr3_length: 14
clone_size: many

cdr3_nt: TGTGCCAGCATGGATTCCGGGGAGCTGTTTTTT
cdr3_aa: CASMDSGELFF
d_call: -
v_call: TRBV25-1
j_call: TRBJ2-2
cdr3_length: 11
clone_size: few

cdr3_nt: TGTGCCAGCAGCCCCCGCCGGGACAGAAGTAAAGGCTACCAAGAGACCCAGTACTTC
cdr3_aa: CASSPRRDRSKGYQETQYF
d_call: TRBD1
v_call: TRBV7-9
j_call: TRBJ2-5
cdr3_length: 19
clone_size: few

cdr3_nt: TGTGCCACCAGCAGCCCAGGGGCCCAGGGTGAGCAGTTCTTC
cdr3_aa: CATSSPGAQGEQFF
d_call: -
v_call: TRBV15
j_call: TRBJ2-1
cdr3_length: 14
clone_size: -

cdr3_nt: TGTGCCAGCAGCTACCTAGCGGGGGGAATCAATGAGCAGTTCTTC
cdr3_aa: CASSYLAGGINEQFF
d_call: TRBD2
v_call: TRBV7-6
j_call: TRBJ2-1
cdr3_length: 15
clone_size: -

cdr3_nt: TGTGCCAGTAGTATCCAAGGCCGCAATGAGCAGTTCTTC
cdr3_aa: CASSIQGRNEQFF
d_call: -
v_call: TRBV19
j_call: TRBJ2-1
cdr3_length: 13
clone_size: -

cdr3_nt: TGTGCCAGCAGTTTACCTTTAGAAGGCCAAGAGACCCAGTACTTC
cdr3_aa: CASSLPLEGQETQYF
d_call: -
v_call: TRBV12-3/TRBV12-4
j_call: TRBJ2-5
cdr3_length: 15
clone_size: -

cdr3_nt: TGCAGTGCTAGGACCGAAACTGCCGGGACAGGGAGAGGCTACACCTTC
cdr3_aa: CSARTETAGTGRGYTF
d_call: TRBD1
v_call: TRBV20-1
j_call: TRBJ1-2
cdr3_length: 16
clone_size: -

cdr3_nt: TGTGCCAGCAGTTACTCGATGCGGGGGGGCCCCGATGAGCAGTTCTTC
cdr3_aa: CASSYSMRGGPDEQFF
d_call: TRBD2
v_call: TRBV6-2/TRBV6-3
j_call: TRBJ2-1
cdr3_length: 16
clone_size: -

cdr3_nt: TGTGCCAGCAGTACCCGTGGGACGGGAGACACAGATACGCAGTATTTT
cdr3_aa: CASSTRGTGDTDTQYF
d_call: -
v_call: TRBV27
j_call: TRBJ2-3
cdr3_length: 16
clone_size: few

cdr3_nt: TGCAGCGTTGAAAGAACGAACAGGGGCGAGACCCAGTACTTC
cdr3_aa: CSVERTNRGETQYF
d_call: TRBD1
v_call: TRBV29-1
j_call: TRBJ2-5
cdr3_length: 14
clone_size: -

cdr3_nt: TGCGCCAGCAGTGAGTCGCGGGAATCAGGGGCAGGTGAGCAGTTCTTC
cdr3_aa: CASSESRESGAGEQFF
d_call: -
v_call: TRBV10-2
j_call: TRBJ2-1
cdr3_length: 16
clone_size: -

cdr3_nt: TGCGCCAGCAGCCAATATGGGACAGGCGAAAACATTCAGTACTTC
cdr3_aa: CASSQYGTGENIQYF
d_call: TRBD1
v_call: TRBV4-3
j_call: TRBJ2-4
cdr3_length: 15
clone_size: -

cdr3_nt: TGTGCCAGCAGCGCAGGGATTGAGCAGTTCTTC
cdr3_aa: CASSAGIEQFF
d_call: -
v_call: TRBV7-9
j_call: TRBJ2-1
cdr3_length: 11
clone_size: few